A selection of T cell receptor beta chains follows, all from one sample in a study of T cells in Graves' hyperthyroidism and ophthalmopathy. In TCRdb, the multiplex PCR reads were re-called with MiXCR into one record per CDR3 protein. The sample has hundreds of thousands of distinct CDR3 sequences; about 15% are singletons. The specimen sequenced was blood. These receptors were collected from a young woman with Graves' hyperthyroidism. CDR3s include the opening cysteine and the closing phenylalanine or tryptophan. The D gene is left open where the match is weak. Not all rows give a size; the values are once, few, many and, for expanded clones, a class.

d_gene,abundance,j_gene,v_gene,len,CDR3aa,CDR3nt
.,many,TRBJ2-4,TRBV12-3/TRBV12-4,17,CASSSWGSEEDKNIQYF,TGTGCCAGCAGTTCCTGGGGTTCGGAGGAGGACAAAAACATTCAGTACTTC
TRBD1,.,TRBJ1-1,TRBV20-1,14,CSARGPGGWTEAFF,TGCAGTGCTAGGGGCCCAGGGGGCTGGACTGAAGCTTTCTTT
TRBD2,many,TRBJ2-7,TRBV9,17,CASSVGAGGALGVEQYF,TGTGCCAGCAGCGTAGGGGCGGGAGGGGCTCTCGGGGTCGAGCAGTACTTC
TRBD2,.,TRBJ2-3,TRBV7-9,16,CASSLLAGGSTDTQYF,TGTGCCAGCAGCTTACTAGCGGGGGGAAGCACAGATACGCAGTATTTT
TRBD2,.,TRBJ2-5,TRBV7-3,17,CASSPQVAGGPQETQYF,TGTGCCAGCAGCCCCCAGGTAGCGGGGGGGCCTCAAGAGACCCAGTACTTC
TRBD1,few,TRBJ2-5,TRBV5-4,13,CASRSGTGETQYF,TGTGCCAGCAGGTCCGGGACAGGGGAGACCCAGTACTTC
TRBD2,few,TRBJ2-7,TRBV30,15,CAWSWTSGLSYEQYF,TGTGCCTGGAGCTGGACTAGCGGGCTCTCCTACGAGCAGTACTTC
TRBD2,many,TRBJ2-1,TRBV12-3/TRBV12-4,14,CASSSTSGGNEQFF,TGTGCCAGCAGCTCCACTAGCGGGGGGAATGAGCAGTTCTTC
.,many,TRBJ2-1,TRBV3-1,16,CASSQGGRGTYNEQFF,TGTGCCAGCAGCCAAGGGGGTAGGGGGACCTACAATGAGCAGTTCTTC
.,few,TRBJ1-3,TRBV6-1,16,CASRGLQGPSGNTIYF,TGTGCCAGCAGGGGCCTACAGGGCCCCTCTGGAAACACCATATATTTT
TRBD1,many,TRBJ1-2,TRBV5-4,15,CASSRSTGFDYGYTF,TGTGCCAGCAGCAGGTCGACAGGGTTTGACTATGGCTACACCTTC
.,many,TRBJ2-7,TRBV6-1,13,CASSEHLSYEQYF,TGTGCCAGCAGTGAACACCTCTCCTACGAGCAGTACTTC
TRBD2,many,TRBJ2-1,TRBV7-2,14,CASSSGTSYNEQFF,TGTGCCAGCAGCTCCGGGACTAGCTACAATGAGCAGTTCTTC
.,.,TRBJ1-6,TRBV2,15,CASLYPAGVSSPLHF,TGTGCCAGCCTATACCCGGCAGGGGTTAGTTCACCCCTCCACTTT
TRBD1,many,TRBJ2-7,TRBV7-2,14,CASSLGTGGIEQYF,TGTGCCAGCAGCTTAGGGACAGGGGGTATCGAGCAGTACTTC
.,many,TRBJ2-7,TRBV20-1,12,CSAREEVYEQYF,TGCAGTGCTAGGGAGGAGGTATACGAGCAGTACTTC
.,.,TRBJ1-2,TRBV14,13,CASSQAPSAGYTF,TGTGCCAGCAGCCAAGCCCCGAGTGCTGGCTACACCTTC
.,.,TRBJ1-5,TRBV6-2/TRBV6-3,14,CASSLAVYNQPQHF,TGTGCCAGCAGTCTAGCTGTTTACAATCAGCCCCAGCATTTT
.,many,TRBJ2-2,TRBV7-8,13,CATGRPNTGELFF,TGTGCCACCGGACGGCCCAACACCGGGGAGCTGTTTTTT
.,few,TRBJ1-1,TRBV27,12,CASSFLGTEAFF,TGTGCCAGCAGTTTTCTCGGGACTGAAGCTTTCTTT
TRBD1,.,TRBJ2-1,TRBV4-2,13,CASSQETGNEQFF,TGTGCCAGCAGCCAGGAGACAGGGAATGAGCAGTTCTTC
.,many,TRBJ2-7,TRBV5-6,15,CASSLWGLPPYEQYF,TGTGCCAGCAGCTTGTGGGGGCTCCCCCCCTACGAGCAGTACTTC
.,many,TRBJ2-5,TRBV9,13,CASSVGREETQYF,TGTGCCAGCAGCGTAGGTAGGGAGGAGACCCAGTACTTC